This is a list of T cell receptor beta chains from one sample in a study of blood T cell repertoires in COVID-19. TCRdb's table, derived via immunoSEQ multiplex PCR, lists solely in-frame clones and lacks some. The sample consists of 150,000 to 200,000 clones, 70% to 80% of them appearing once. Sequenced sample: peripheral blood. These receptors were taken from a man between 60 and 75 years old with acute or convalescent COVID-19. The CDR3 runs from the conserved cysteine through the conserved F or W. The order of the fields is V gene, J gene, D gene, clone size, CDR3 protein, CDR3 DNA. The D gene is left open where the match is weak. The size of a clone is reported for some rows only, either as once, few or many, or as a class for expanded clones.

>TRBV5-1|TRBJ2-7|.|.
CASRAGQSYEQYF
TGCGCCAGCCGGGCAGGGCAGTCCTACGAGCAGTACTTC
>TRBV27|TRBJ2-7|TRBD1|.
CASSPGTGGHEQYF
TGTGCCAGCAGTCCGGGGACAGGGGGCCACGAGCAGTACTTC
>TRBV5-1|TRBJ2-7|TRBD1|.
CASKFGTGYYEQYF
TGCGCCAGCAAGTTTGGGACAGGGTATTACGAGCAGTACTTC
>TRBV7-3|TRBJ1-6|.|.
CASSRTGTNSPLHF
TGTGCCAGCAGCCGAACAGGGACTAATTCACCCCTCCACTTT
>TRBV6-5|TRBJ1-3|.|.
CASSYSPQGSGNTIYF
TGTGCCAGCAGTTACTCTCCTCAGGGTTCGGGAAACACCATATATTTT
>TRBV5-1|TRBJ2-3|TRBD1|.
CASSLVGPGQESDTQYF
TGCGCCAGCAGCTTGGTCGGGCCGGGACAGGAGTCAGATACGCAGTATTTT
>TRBV5-8|TRBJ1-2|.|.
CASSPVGGRYGYTF
TGTGCCAGCAGCCCTGTCGGGGGGCGTTATGGCTACACCTTC
>TRBV9|TRBJ1-1|TRBD1|.
CASSAGPPRTGGTEAFF
TGTGCCAGCAGCGCGGGGCCCCCCCGCACAGGGGGCACTGAAGCTTTCTTT
>TRBV6-5|TRBJ1-1|.|few
CASSFDWRNTEAFF
TGTGCCAGCAGTTTCGACTGGCGGAACACTGAAGCTTTCTTT
>TRBV12-3/TRBV12-4|TRBJ1-2|.|.
CASSLGQGYGYTF
TGTGCCAGCAGTTTGGGGCAGGGGTATGGCTACACCTTC
>TRBV12-3/TRBV12-4|TRBJ1-2|.|.
CASSLGGLNGYTF
TGTGCCAGCAGTTTAGGGGGGCTCAATGGCTACACCTTC
>TRBV6-5|TRBJ1-5|.|.
CASSFNGDSNQPQHF
TGTGCCAGCAGTTTTAACGGGGACTCCAATCAGCCCCAGCATTTT
>TRBV24-1|TRBJ2-3|.|.
CATSPAGPGTDTQYF
TGTGCCACCTCTCCCGCGGGACCTGGCACAGATACGCAGTATTTT
>TRBV7-3|TRBJ1-5|.|.
CASSQTGGGNQPQHF
TGTGCCAGCAGCCAGACCGGCGGGGGCAATCAGCCCCAGCATTTT
>TRBV25-1|TRBJ1-6|TRBD1|.
CASSEKHRGSPLHF
TGTGCCAGCAGTGAGAAGCACAGGGGATCACCCCTCCACTTT
>TRBV15|TRBJ2-5|.|.
CATSRGGVGGETQYF
TGTGCCACCAGCAGAGGAGGGGTGGGAGGAGAGACCCAGTACTTC
>TRBV4-1|TRBJ2-5|.|once
CASSQDLAGQETQYF
TGCGCCAGCAGCCAAGATTTGGCGGGGCAAGAGACCCAGTACTTC
>TRBV10-2|TRBJ1-5|.|.
CASSGRSSPVYSNQPQHF
TGCGCCAGCAGTGGCAGGTCCTCCCCTGTCTATAGCAATCAGCCCCAGCATTTT
>TRBV3-1/TRBV3-2|TRBJ1-1|.|.
CASSQGPGNTEAFF
TGTGCCAGCAGCCAAGGTCCAGGGAACACTGAAGCTTTCTTT
>TRBV24-1|TRBJ2-2|TRBD2|.
CATSDQRGDVTGELFF
TGTGCCACCAGTGACCAGCGGGGGGATGTCACCGGGGAGCTGTTTTTT
>TRBV28|TRBJ1-2|TRBD1|.
CASRNRDRGLGGYTF
TGTGCCAGCAGAAACCGGGACAGGGGGCTGGGTGGCTACACCTTC
>TRBV19|TRBJ1-5|.|.
CASSRGNQPQHF
TGTGCCAGTTCCAGGGGCAATCAGCCCCAGCATTTT
>TRBV7-2|TRBJ2-2|TRBD1|.
CASSFSGTGMAGELFF
TGTGCCAGCAGCTTCTCCGGGACAGGGATGGCCGGGGAGCTGTTTTTT
>TRBV6-5|TRBJ1-6|.|.
CASRITGYSPLHF
TGTGCCAGCCGGATAACAGGGTATTCACCCCTCCACTTT
>TRBV7-8|TRBJ1-1|.|.
CASSLETAVMNTEAFF
TGTGCCAGCAGCTTAGAGACGGCGGTGATGAACACTGAAGCTTTCTTT
>TRBV5-6|TRBJ1-1|.|.
CASSPTENTEAFF
TGTGCCAGCAGCCCGACAGAGAACACTGAAGCTTTCTTT
>TRBV6-5|TRBJ2-2|.|.
CASSLGTGELFF
TGTGCCAGCAGCCTCGGGACCGGGGAGCTGTTTTTT
>TRBV7-2|TRBJ2-5|.|once
CASSLLQTDQETQYF
TGTGCCAGCAGCTTACTCCAGACAGACCAAGAGACCCAGTACTTC
>TRBV24-1|TRBJ1-4|.|few
CATSDSRATNEKLFF
TGTGCCACCAGTGACTCCAGGGCTACTAATGAAAAACTGTTTTTT
>TRBV9|TRBJ1-2|TRBD1|.
CASSTPGTADGYTF
TGTGCCAGCAGCACCCCCGGGACAGCAGATGGCTACACCTTC
>TRBV3-1/TRBV3-2|TRBJ2-4|TRBD1|few
CASSPVGTGRGTKNIQYF
TGTGCCAGCAGCCCTGTGGGGACAGGGAGAGGAACCAAAAACATTCAGTACTTC
>TRBV10-2|TRBJ2-3|.|few
CASSEQGGQYF
TGCGCCAGCAGTGAGCAAGGAGGGCAGTATTTT